The 17 T cell receptor beta chains below come from one sample, sequenced in a study of CD8+ T cells in alopecia areata. Indicated treatment: oral pan-JAK inhibitor, 5-10 mg twice daily. cDNA prepared by RNA extraction and subsequent reverse transcription served as the template for sequencing. Profiled with immunoSEQ multiplex PCR; TCRdb holds only in-frame clones, not every one. This table has 170,000 or so clones, about 55% appearing once. The sample was CD8+ T cells sorted from blood, taken at week 24, from a patient treated with tofacitinib. These receptor sequences come from a human donor with alopecia areata.

This CDR3 is CASSLPTGPNTEAFF. The CDR3 DNA reads TGTGCCAGCAGCCTACCGACGGGCCCGAACACTGAAGCTTTCTTT. The gene calls are TRBV7-9 and TRBJ1-1; D is unresolved. V was shortened by 5 bases and J by 1 base, with 14 bases between the two germline ends. The length of the CDR3 is 15 residues. Per germline, CDR1 SEHNR and CDR2 FQNEAQ (reference sequence).

The V call is TRBV5-1, the J call TRBJ2-7; D is uncertain. This CDR3 is 12 amino acids long. Trimming took 4 bases from V and 5 from J, leaving 10 bases between them. Germline assignment: CDR1 SGHRS and CDR2 YFSETQ. The CDR3 here is CASSRRLHEQYF. The CDR3 nucleotides are TGCGCCAGCAGCCGTCGTTTGCACGAGCAGTACTTC.

This clone occurred a few times. The V call is TRBV30, the J call TRBJ2-1, with TRBD1 matching over 11 bases. V lost 5 bases, J lost 8 bases, and 11 bases stayed unmatched. Germline V gene data show CDR1 as GTSNPN and CDR2 as SVGIG (reference sequence). This CDR3 has 15 residues. CDR3 sequence: CAWAPKRTGGDEQFF. The CDR3 DNA follows: TGTGCCTGGGCCCCTAAGAGGACAGGGGGCGATGAGCAGTTCTTC.

There are a few counts of this clone. The chain couples TRBV11-2 to TRBJ2-7, with 8 bases matching TRBD2. V lost 4 bases to trimming and J lost 2 bases; unmatched junction nucleotides: 10. CDR1 and CDR2 (germline): SGHAT, FQNNGV. The CDR3 contains 16 residues. The CDR3 nucleotides read TGTGCCAGCAGCTCAGAGCCGGGACTAGGTGCCTACGAGCAGTACTTC. Protein product: CASSSEPGLGAYEQYF.

V and J are TRBV4-3 and TRBJ2-5, with D tentatively TRBD2 (5 bases). Per the germline V gene, CDR1 is LGHNA and CDR2 is YSLEER. V gave up 1 base and J gave up 1 base, with 10 bases separating them. The CDR3 runs 15 residues. CDR3: CASSQVSGIQETQYF. DNA of the CDR3: TGCGCCAGCAGCCAAGTTTCGGGGATCCAAGAGACCCAGTACTTC.

This rearrangement joins TRBV9 to TRBJ2-6; D not resolved. V dropped 0 bases and J dropped 2 bases, with 9 bases sitting between them. Per germline, CDR1 SGDLS and CDR2 YYNGEE. The CDR3 spans 16 residues. CDR3 DNA sequence: TGTGCCAGCAGCGTAGACAAGCCAGCTGGGGCCAACGTCCTGACTTTC. Translated, it gives CASSVDKPAGANVLTF.

This clone has just a few counts. This chain links TRBV19 with TRBJ2-7; no firm D call. The V end was cut by 5 bases, the J end by 5 bases, with 13 bases between. CDR1 is LNHDA, CDR2 SQIVND, per germline (reference sequence). The CDR3 is 13 residues long. The CDR3 is CASSSSVGNEQYF. As DNA, the CDR3 is TGTGCCAGTAGTTCTTCCGTGGGGAACGAGCAGTACTTC.

The gene calls are TRBV10-2 and TRBJ2-7, with TRBD1 matching over 9 bases. The CDR3 consists of 16 residues. From germline, CDR1 is WSHSY and CDR2 SAAADI. V dropped 0 bases and J dropped 6; count of bases not matched to a gene: 9. The CDR3 region is CASSESRDRANFEQYF. DNA of the CDR3: TGCGCCAGCAGTGAGTCGAGGGACAGGGCCAATTTCGAGCAGTACTTC.

This clone was counted between two and nine times. The rearrangement uses TRBV23-1 and TRBJ2-5; D possibly matches TRBD1 or TRBD2 (5 bases each). TRBV23-1 is an ORF for which the function is uncertain. This CDR3 is 15 amino acids long. Trimming took 4 bases from V and 3 from J, leaving 15 bases between them. The CDR3: CASSPPGPREETQYF. The DNA of the CDR3 is TGCGCCAGCAGTCCCCCGGGGCCCAGGGAAGAGACCCAGTACTTC.

This clone was counted a few times. This chain connects TRBV4-3 to TRBJ2-7, with TRBD1 matching over 7 bases. Looked up from germline, CDR1 is LGHNA and CDR2 is YSLEER. The CDR3 has 15 residues. J gave up 2 bases and V 3 bases, and 7 bases lay outside the gene matches. This CDR3 is CASSQRQGSPYEQYF. The CDR3 nucleotides are TGCGCCAGCAGCCAGAGACAGGGTAGCCCCTACGAGCAGTACTTC.

The chain has TRBV7-6 and TRBJ2-1; 7 bases fit TRBD1. CDR1 is SGHVS, CDR2 FNYEAQ, per germline. This CDR3 region has 15 residues. Trimming at V came to 1 base and at J to 1 base, leaving 1 base not matched to a gene. CDR3 in amino acids: CASSLGTGSYNEQFF. The CDR3 nucleotides are TGTGCCAGCAGCTTAGGGACAGGTTCCTACAATGAGCAGTTCTTC.

Regarding this clone: Germline is not matched at one junction end, which may reflect a read error. The chain recombines TRBV7-7 with TRBJ2-1, with 7 bases lining up with TRBD2. The CDR3 is 14 residues long. Germline loops: CDR1 SSHAT, CDR2 FNYEAQ (reference sequence). The CDR3 nucleotides read TGTGCCGGCAGCTTAGGAGTGGAGCGGGGAGAGCAGTTCTTC. Translation gives CAGSLGVERGEQFF.

CDR3 amino acids: CASSDSGGRSELFF. DNA for the CDR3: TGTGCCAGCAGTGATTCCGGGGGAAGGTCGGAACTGTTTTTT. This chain connects TRBV2 to TRBJ1-4; possibly TRBD1 for D (5 bases). In germline, CDR1 is SNHLY, CDR2 FYNNEI. V was trimmed by 3 bases and J by 12 bases, leaving 17 bases between them. CDR3 length: 14 residues.

This clone has more than one count but fewer than ten. The chain joins TRBV2 to TRBJ2-7; the D is unclear. The CDR3 runs 11 residues. Germline lookup yields CDR1 SNHLY and CDR2 FYNNEI. Deletions cut 3 bases from V and 5 bases from J, with 5 bases between. The CDR3 region is CASSDGNEQYF. The CDR3 coding sequence is TGTGCCAGCAGTGATGGGAACGAGCAGTACTTC.

This clone has just a few counts. V gene TRBV10-2 combines with J gene TRBJ2-7; D may be TRBD1 (7 bases). V was cut by 6 bases and J by 5 bases, with 11 bases left in between. The CDR3 loop spans 12 amino acids. Germline CDR1 reads WSHSY; CDR2 reads SAAADI. The CDR3 loop is CASRAGGNEQYF. CDR3 nucleotides: TGCGCCAGCAGAGCAGGGGGGAACGAGCAGTACTTC.

This clone was found a few times. V and J are TRBV7-9 and TRBJ1-2, with TRBD1 identical over 12 bases. The trim removed 2 bases at V and 6 bases at J, leaving 4 bases unmatched. Germline CDR1 reads SEHNR; CDR2 reads FQNEAQ (reference sequence). CDR3 length equals 15 residues. CDR3 amino acids: CASSLPGQGADGYTF. As DNA, the CDR3 is TGTGCCAGCAGCTTACCGGGACAGGGGGCCGATGGCTACACCTTC.

This clone was seen just once. The chain couples TRBV4-3 to TRBJ2-1; D not certain. This CDR3 is built from 13 residues. The V and J ends lost 0 bases and 9 bases respectively, with 9 bases between them. The V gene's germline CDR1 is LGHNA and CDR2 YSLEER. This CDR3 is CASSQDRNSEQFF. Here the CDR3 DNA reads TGCGCCAGCAGCCAAGATCGAAACAGTGAGCAGTTCTTC.